The present TCR beta chain was sequenced within a study of shared clonotypes between healthy human individuals. About the study: CD8 memory received one plate per donor, CD8 naive two, CD4 memory three and CD4 naive three.

The CDR3 consists of 11 residues. Germline CDR1 and CDR2: SGHVS and FNYEAQ. V was cut by 4 bases and J by 5 bases, with 5 bases left in between. Overall study results and limits: Memory subsets had estimated richness that was generally smaller than that of naive subsets. The diversity represented, both genetic and in exposure history, was limited by few donors.

Sequenced by immunoSEQ multiplex PCR; TCRdb stores in-frame clones only, minus some. The sample lists around 1.1 million clones; approximately 75% were seen once. As regards this clone: The antigen remains unidentified. The same CDR3 is also encoded by other DNA sequences in this sample.

Study donors comprised healthy, HIV-negative adults devoid of recent acute infection or vaccination. The V call is TRBV7-6, the J call TRBJ2-5; no firm D call. The specimen was memory CD4+ T cells from PBMCs. Subset indicated: CD45RA-negative fraction. The sequence came from a man younger than 35 in good health. Some clones in this sample may be carry-over from other donors' samples. The CDR3 reads CASSSGETQYF. CDR3 nucleotide sequence: TGTGCCAGCAGCTCCGGGGAGACCCAGTACTTC. The entire variable domain, with the rest obtained from reference TRBV7-6 and TRBJ2-5, is as follows: GAGVSQSPRYKVTKRGQDVALRCDPISGHVSLYWYRQALGQGPEFLTYFNYEAQQDKSGLPNDRFSAERPEGSISTLTIQRTEQRDSAMYRCASSSGETQYFGPGTRLLVL.